This T cell receptor beta chain was captured in a study of PD-1 blockade in classical Hodgkin lymphoma. The time point was: cycle 4 day 1 (C4D1), after more than five weeks of nivolumab. Each of the patients experienced relapse following autologous stem cell transplantation, and their brentuximab vedotin exposure differed. Sequencing was performed with immunoSEQ multiplex PCR; in TCRdb, only in-frame clones are kept and a portion is missing. The table records tens of thousands of clones, about 80% of them present only once. Unmatched junction bases numbered 8, after V lost 4 bases and J lost 6 bases. The CDR3 has 16 residues. Germline assignment: CDR1 SGHVS and CDR2 FQNEAQ.

The origin of this receptor is a human donor with classical Hodgkin lymphoma. Sequenced material: peripheral blood mononuclear cells (PBMCs), taken before the fourth cycle of nivolumab. The J gene is TRBJ2-1, the V gene TRBV7-8, with 11 bases identical to TRBD2. The CDR3 loop reads CASSSAALAGANEQFF. CDR3 in DNA: TGTGCCAGCAGCTCCGCTGCACTAGCGGGGGCCAATGAGCAGTTCTTC.